Below, 14 T cell receptor beta chains from the same sample are listed, as sequenced in a study of control samples from healthy donors and cancer patients. Profiled with immunoSEQ multiplex PCR; TCRdb holds only in-frame clones, not every one. The sample shows tens of thousands of clones, around nine tenths of them seen only once. Material: PBMCs. The receptors here all came from a woman aged 55-69 years with head and neck cancer.

The chain employs TRBV7-8 and TRBJ2-7; D is undetermined. Germline V gene sequence: CDR1 SGHVS, CDR2 FQNEAQ. V was shortened by 1 base and J by 0 bases, with 10 bases between the two germline ends. CDR3 length: 15 residues. The CDR3 bases are TGTGCCAGCAGCTTAGGTGGCGCTGTCTCCTACGAGCAGTACTTC. As protein: CASSLGGAVSYEQYF.

The chain recombines TRBV27 with TRBJ1-2; 8 nucleotides agree with TRBD1. Trimming removed 6 bases from V and 6 bases from J; junction bases left unmatched: 24. CDR3 size: 19 residues. Germline CDR1 and CDR2: MNHEY and SMNVEV (reference sequence). The CDR3 nucleotides are TGTGCCAGCAGCCCTCGGGAACTCGGGACAGGCCGAATCGGCCATGGCTACACCTTC. It specifies CASSPRELGTGRIGHGYTF.

This rearrangement joins TRBV6-1 to TRBJ2-7; TRBD2 aligns across 11 bases. This CDR3 spans 16 amino acids. V shed 2 bases and J 3 bases; nucleotides not matched to a gene: 6. CDR1 MNHNS and CDR2 SASEGT come from the germline V gene. The chain's CDR3 is CASSETSGSPLYEQYF. The CDR3 bases are TGTGCCAGCAGTGAAACTAGCGGGAGTCCGCTCTACGAGCAGTACTTC.

The CDR3 DNA follows: TGTGCCAGCAGCCAAGGTGATAGCAATCAGCCCCAGCATTTT. Translating it yields CASSQGDSNQPQHF. V is TRBV2 and J is TRBJ1-5, with unresolved D. The ends were cut back, 6 bases at V and 0 bases at J, with 9 bases in the middle. CDR1 and CDR2 (germline): SNHLY, FYNNEI. The CDR3 runs 14 residues.

The rearrangement joins TRBV7-9 to TRBJ2-3, with a weak D call TRBD1 (5 bases). The germline V gene has CDR1 SEHNR and CDR2 FQNEAQ (reference sequence). V was trimmed by 3 bases and J by 3 bases, leaving 10 bases between them. There are 14 residues in the CDR3. The CDR3, as DNA: TGTGCCAGCAGCTTTCGGCAGGGTACAGATACGCAGTATTTT. Its protein product is CASSFRQGTDTQYF.

V usage is TRBV19 and J usage is TRBJ2-5; 8 bases match TRBD1. The CDR3 is 15 residues long. With 3 bases clipped from V and 4 bases from J, the junction kept 7 bases outside the gene matches. The V gene's germline CDR1 is LNHDA and CDR2 SQIVND (reference sequence). This chain's CDR3 is CASSMGDRRGETQYF. The CDR3 region has the DNA TGTGCCAGTAGTATGGGGGACAGGCGGGGAGAGACCCAGTACTTC. Full variable domain (remainder filled in from reference TRBV19 and TRBJ2-5): DGGITQSPKYLFRKEGQNVTLSCEQNLNHDAMYWYRQDPGQGLRLIYYSQIVNDFQKGDIAEGYSVSREKKESFPLTVTSAQKNPTAFYLCASSMGDRRGETQYFGPGTRLLVL.

The chain recombines TRBV27 with TRBJ2-7, with TRBD2 as a possible D gene (5 bases). Germline-derived CDR1 and CDR2 are MNHEY and SMNVEV (reference sequence). V lost 3 bases and J 13 bases, leaving 16 bases between the germline ends. The CDR3 totals 12 residues. The CDR3 sequence is CASSFRSGVVYF. The CDR3 DNA is TGTGCCAGCAGTTTTCGGTCCGGGGTTGTATACTTC.

This clone appeared once. The chain links TRBV6-2 or TRBV6-3 to TRBJ1-1, with 12 bases identical to TRBD1. The CDR3 loop spans 16 amino acids. Germline V CDR1 and CDR2: MNHEY, SVGEGT. V lost 4 bases and J lost 4; bases outside the gene matches: 7. CDR3 sequence reads: CASSWTRDRGPTEAFF. The CDR3 DNA follows: TGTGCCAGCAGTTGGACCCGGGACAGGGGGCCCACTGAAGCTTTCTTT.

This clone was observed a single time. The chain uses TRBV21-1 and TRBJ2-4; TRBD1 reflects the table's D call only, with no check against the DNA. TRBV21-1 is flagged as a pseudogene. CDR3 length equals 14 residues. CDR3 in DNA: TGTGCCAGCAGCAAATGGACAGGGGGGCACATTCAGTACTTC. Protein sequence: CASSKWTGGHIQYF.

The CDR3 DNA reads as TGTGCCAGCAGCCCGGGACAGGTCAGAAGAAACACCATATATTTT. This translates into CASSPGQVRRNTIYF. This chain joins TRBV3-1 (or the pseudogene TRBV3-2) and TRBJ1-3; 8 nucleotides line up with TRBD1. In germline, CDR1 is LGHDT, CDR2 YNNKEL (reference sequence). V trimming: 4 bases; J trimming: 5 bases; junction bases outside the gene matches: 7. The CDR3 covers 15 residues.

The V and J genes are TRBV5-1 and TRBJ1-1, with a possible D match to TRBD1 (5 bases). With 6 bases removed from V and 1 base from J, the gap between germline ends came to 16 bases. The length of the CDR3 is 15 residues. Germline values: CDR1 SGHRS, CDR2 YFSETQ. The chain's CDR3 is CASTTTAGANTEAFF. The DNA of the CDR3 is TGCGCCAGCACCACGACCGCCGGGGCGAACACTGAAGCTTTCTTT.

This chain uses TRBV3-1 (or the pseudogene TRBV3-2) with TRBJ2-7, with unresolved D. This CDR3 comprises 12 residues. CDR1 is LGHDT and CDR2 is YNNKEL in the germline V gene (reference sequence). The ends were cut back, 2 bases at V and 3 bases at J, with 5 bases in the middle. CDR3 nucleotide sequence: TGTGCCAGCAGCCAATACGGCTACGAGCAGTACTTC. Protein product: CASSQYGYEQYF.

V usage is TRBV5-6 and J usage is TRBJ1-5; D unclear. V dropped 2 bases and J dropped 5 bases, with 5 bases sitting between them. This CDR3 has 12 residues. Germline CDR1 reads SGHDT; CDR2 reads YYEEEE. DNA for the CDR3: TGTGCCAGCAGCTTTTATGATCAGCCCCAGCATTTT. Protein sequence: CASSFYDQPQHF.

V and J are TRBV6-5 and TRBJ2-2; 11 positions match TRBD2. After removal of 4 bases from V and 6 bases from J, the junction contained 4 bases not matched to a gene. The CDR3 is 15 amino acids. Looked up from germline, CDR1 is MNHEY and CDR2 is SVGAGI. The DNA of the CDR3 is TGTGCCAGCAGTTTGTTACTAGCGGGAGCCGGGGAGCTGTTTTTT. This codes for CASSLLLAGAGELFF.